This paragraph covers one TCR beta chain sequence. Looked up from germline, CDR1 is SGHRS and CDR2 is YFSETQ. V lost 4 bases and J lost 0; bases outside the gene matches: 9. The CDR3 contains 19 residues. Method: immunoSEQ multiplex PCR; TCRdb's copy keeps in-frame clones and lacks some. The table shows approximately 200,000 clones, with 80% to 90% occurring only once. This record belongs to a study of blood T cell repertoires in COVID-19. The chain couples TRBV5-1 to TRBJ2-1; 14 bases align to TRBD2. The clonotype comes from a young woman in a cohort exposed to, infected with or recovered from COVID-19 (not recorded which). The specimen was PBMCs or T cells enriched from blood (not recorded which). This CDR3 is CASSPGTSGGLSSYNEQFF. Written as DNA, the CDR3 is TGCGCCAGCAGCCCCGGGACTAGCGGGGGATTGAGCTCCTACAATGAGCAGTTCTTC.